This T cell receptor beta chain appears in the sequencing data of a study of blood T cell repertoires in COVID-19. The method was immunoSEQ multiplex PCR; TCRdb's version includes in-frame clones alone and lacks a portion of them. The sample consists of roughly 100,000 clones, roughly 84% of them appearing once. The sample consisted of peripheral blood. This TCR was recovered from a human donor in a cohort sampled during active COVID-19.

Here the CDR3 reads CASSLGDYGTDTQYF. CDR3 coding DNA: TGTGCCAGCAGCTTGGGGGACTACGGCACAGATACGCAGTATTTT. This chain joins TRBV5-5 and TRBJ2-3, with TRBD2 matching over 7 bases. Germline lookup yields CDR1 SGHKS and CDR2 YYEKEE (reference sequence). V lost 0 bases to trimming and J lost 1 base; unmatched junction nucleotides: 2. The CDR3 has 15 residues. Full variable domain (missing parts from reference TRBV5-5 and TRBJ2-3): DAGVTQSPTHLIKTRGQQVTLRCSPISGHKSVSWYQQVLGQGPQFIFQYYEKEERGRGNFPDRFSARQFPNYSSELNVNALLLGDSALYLCASSLGDYGTDTQYFGPGTRLTVL.